This TCR beta chain was sequenced in a study of shared T cell receptors in the human thymus. V lost 3 bases, J lost 8 bases, and 8 bases stayed unmatched. This CDR3 has 14 residues. From germline, CDR1 is KGHSH and CDR2 LQKENI. Clones were sequenced by immunoSEQ multiplex PCR, and TCRdb holds only the in-frame ones, with some missing. This table has approximately 400,000 clones, roughly 94% appearing once. The receptor was derived from a human donor. The chain joins TRBV18 to TRBJ1-1, with 8 bases matching TRBD1. The sequenced material came from thymocytes. The CDR3 sequence is CASSPIDRGKEAFF. CDR3 bases: TGTGCCAGCTCACCGATAGACAGGGGAAAAGAAGCTTTCTTT.